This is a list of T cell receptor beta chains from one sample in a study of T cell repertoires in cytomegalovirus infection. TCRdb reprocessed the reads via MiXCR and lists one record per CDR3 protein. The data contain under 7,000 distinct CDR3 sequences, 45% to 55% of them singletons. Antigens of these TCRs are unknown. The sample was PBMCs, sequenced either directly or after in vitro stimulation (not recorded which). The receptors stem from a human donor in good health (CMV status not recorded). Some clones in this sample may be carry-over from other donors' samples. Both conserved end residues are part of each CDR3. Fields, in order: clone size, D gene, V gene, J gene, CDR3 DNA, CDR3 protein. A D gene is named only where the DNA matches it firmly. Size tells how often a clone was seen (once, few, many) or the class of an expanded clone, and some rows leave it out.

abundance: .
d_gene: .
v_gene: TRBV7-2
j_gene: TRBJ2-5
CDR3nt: TGTGCCAGCAGCTTACGAGGAGCTATCGGGAGACCCGAAGTGGAGACCAAGTACTTC
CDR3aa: CASSLRGAIGRPEVETKYF

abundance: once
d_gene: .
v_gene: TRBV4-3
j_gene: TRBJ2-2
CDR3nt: TGCGCCAGCAGCTACAAGGGGCAGGGGAACACCGGGGAGCTGTTTTTT
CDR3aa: CASSYKGQGNTGELFF

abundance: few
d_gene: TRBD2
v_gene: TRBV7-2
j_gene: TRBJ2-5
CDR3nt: TGTGCCATCAGCTTAAGAGGAGCTAGCGGGAGATCCGAATGGGAGACCCAGTACTTC
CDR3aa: CAISLRGASGRSEWETQYF

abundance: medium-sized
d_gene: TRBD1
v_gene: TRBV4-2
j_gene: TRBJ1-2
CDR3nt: TGTGCCAGCAGCCAAGGATCCGGACAGGGACACTATGGCTACACCTTC
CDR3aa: CASSQGSGQGHYGYTF

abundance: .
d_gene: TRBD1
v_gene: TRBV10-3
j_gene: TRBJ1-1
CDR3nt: TGTGCCATCAGCTTGTTTGGACAGGTAGACACTGAAGCTTTCTTT
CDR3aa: CAISLFGQVDTEAFF

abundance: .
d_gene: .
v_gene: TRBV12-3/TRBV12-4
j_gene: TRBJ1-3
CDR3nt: TGTGCCAGCTATTTTCGGAGGCCCAACTCTGGAAACACCATATATTTT
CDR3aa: CASYFRRPNSGNTIYF

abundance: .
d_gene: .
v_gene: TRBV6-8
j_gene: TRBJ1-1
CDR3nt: TGTGCCAGCAGACGCTTACAGCTCGTGAACACTGAAGCTTTCTTT
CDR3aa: CASRRLQLVNTEAFF

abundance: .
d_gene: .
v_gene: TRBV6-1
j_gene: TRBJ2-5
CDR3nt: TGTGCCATCAGCCCGGGCGTGGGGGCCTCCCAAGAGACCCAGTACTTC
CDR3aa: CAISPGVGASQETQYF

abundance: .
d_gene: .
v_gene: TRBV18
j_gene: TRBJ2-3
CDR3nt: TGTGCCAGCTCACCCGACGGAAGAAGCACAGATACGCAGTATTTT
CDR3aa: CASSPDGRSTDTQYF

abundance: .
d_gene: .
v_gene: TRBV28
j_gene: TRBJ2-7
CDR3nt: TGTGCCCGCACTCCCACCCAACTAGACTACGATCAGGATTTC
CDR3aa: CARTPTQLDYDQDF

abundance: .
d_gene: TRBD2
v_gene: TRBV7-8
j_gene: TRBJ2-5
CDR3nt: TGTGTGAGTAGCTTAAGAGGAGCTAGCGGGAGACCCGAAGGGGAGACCCAGTACTTC
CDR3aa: CVSSLRGASGRPEGETQYF

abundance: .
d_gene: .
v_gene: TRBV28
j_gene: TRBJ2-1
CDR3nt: TGTGCCCTCAGTTTTTACCTAGCTGAGCAGTGCTTC
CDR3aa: CALSFYLAEQCF

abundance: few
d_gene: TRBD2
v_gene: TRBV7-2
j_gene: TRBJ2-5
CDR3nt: TGTGCCAGCAGCTTAAGAGGAGCTAGCGGGAGACCCGAAGGTGCTACCCAGTACTTC
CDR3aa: CASSLRGASGRPEGATQYF

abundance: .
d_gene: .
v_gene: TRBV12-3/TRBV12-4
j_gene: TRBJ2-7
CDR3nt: TGTGCCAGCAGCGACCTCTCCTACGAGCAGTACTTC
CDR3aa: CASSDLSYEQYF

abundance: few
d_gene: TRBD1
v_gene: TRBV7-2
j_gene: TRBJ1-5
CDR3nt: TGTGCCAGCATCCCCGGGACAGCTAGCACTCAGCCCCAGCCTTTT
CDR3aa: CASIPGTASTQPQPF

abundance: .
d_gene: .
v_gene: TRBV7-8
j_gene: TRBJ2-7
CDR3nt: TGTGCCAGCAGCTGGGACACCCCTTGCGACTGGCAGAACTTC
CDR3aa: CASSWDTPCDWQNF

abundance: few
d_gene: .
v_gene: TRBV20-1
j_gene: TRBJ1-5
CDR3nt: TGCAGTGCGAAAAACCAAGACCGGCCTTGGGAAAATCAGCCCCAGCATTTT
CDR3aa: CSAKNQDRPWENQPQHF

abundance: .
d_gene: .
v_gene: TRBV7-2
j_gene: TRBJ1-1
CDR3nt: TGTGCCAGCAGCTCCCGGGGAGCTTTCTTT
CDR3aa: CASSSRGAFF

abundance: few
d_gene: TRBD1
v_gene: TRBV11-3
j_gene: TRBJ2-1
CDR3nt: TGTGCCAGCAGCTTAATGGTGACAGGGAGTGATGAGCAGTTCTTC
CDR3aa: CASSLMVTGSDEQFF

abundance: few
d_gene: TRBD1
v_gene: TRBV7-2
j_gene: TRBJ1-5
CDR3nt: TGTTCCAGCAGCCCCGGGACAGCTAGCAATCAGCCCCATAATTTT
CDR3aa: CSSSPGTASNQPHNF

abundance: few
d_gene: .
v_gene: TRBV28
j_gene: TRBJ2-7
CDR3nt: TGTTCCAGCACTCCCACCCAACTAGACTACGATCAGTCCTTC
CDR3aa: CSSTPTQLDYDQSF

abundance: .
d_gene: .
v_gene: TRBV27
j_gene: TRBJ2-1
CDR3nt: TGTGCCCACAGGCAGCCTAGCCCACGGTACAATGAGCAGTTCTTC
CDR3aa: CAHRQPSPRYNEQFF

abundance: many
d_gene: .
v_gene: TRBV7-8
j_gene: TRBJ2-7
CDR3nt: TGTGCCAGTTGCTGGGACACCCCTGTCGACGAGCAGTACTTC
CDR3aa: CASCWDTPVDEQYF

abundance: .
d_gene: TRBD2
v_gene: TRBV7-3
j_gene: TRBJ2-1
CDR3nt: TGTGCCAGCAGCGCCCCGGGGGGATGGCAGCAGTTCTTC
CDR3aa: CASSAPGGWQQFF

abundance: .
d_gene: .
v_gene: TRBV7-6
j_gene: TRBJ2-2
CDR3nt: TGTGCCAGCAGCCCGACCGGGGAGCTGTTTTTT
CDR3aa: CASSPTGELFF

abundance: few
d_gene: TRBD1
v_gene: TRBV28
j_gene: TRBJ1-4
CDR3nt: TGTGCCAGCAGTTTATTAGGGCAGGGGGGAGAAAAACTGTTTTTT
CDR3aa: CASSLLGQGGEKLFF

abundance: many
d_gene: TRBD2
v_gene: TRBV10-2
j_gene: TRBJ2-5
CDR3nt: TGCGCCAGCGAAGAGACTAGCGGGGGGGTCGAGACCCAGTACTTC
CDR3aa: CASEETSGGVETQYF

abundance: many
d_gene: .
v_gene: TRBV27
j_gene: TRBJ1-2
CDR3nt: TGTGCCAGCAGTTTCGGCTTATCAGGAGGGCTCTTAGATGGCTACACCTTC
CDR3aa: CASSFGLSGGLLDGYTF

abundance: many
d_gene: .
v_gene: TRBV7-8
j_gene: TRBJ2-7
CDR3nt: TGTGCCAGAGGATGGGACACCCCTGGCGACGAGCAGTACTTC
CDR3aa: CARGWDTPGDEQYF

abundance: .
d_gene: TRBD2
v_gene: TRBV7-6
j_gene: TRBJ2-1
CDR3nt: TGTGCCAGCAGCCTTAGCGGGGGGCCACGTATCGAGCAGTTCTTC
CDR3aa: CASSLSGGPRIEQFF

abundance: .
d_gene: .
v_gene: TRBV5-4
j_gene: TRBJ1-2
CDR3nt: TGTGCCAGCAGCTTGGATGTCGGAGGCTACACCTTC
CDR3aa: CASSLDVGGYTF

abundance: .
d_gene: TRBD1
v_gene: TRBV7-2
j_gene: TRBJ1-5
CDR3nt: TGTGCCAGCAGACAAGGGACAGCTAGCAATCAGCCCCAGCATTTT
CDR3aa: CASRQGTASNQPQHF

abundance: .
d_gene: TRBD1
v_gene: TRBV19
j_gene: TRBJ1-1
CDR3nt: TGTGCCAGTAGTATAGTAACAGGGGATGAAGCTTTCTTT
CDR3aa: CASSIVTGDEAFF